The next 22 T cell receptor beta chains were all read from a single sample in a study of control samples from healthy donors and cancer patients. Data came from immunoSEQ multiplex PCR; TCRdb stores just in-frame clones and leaves some out. The sample lists about 180,000 clones; 91% were seen once. Sequencing was performed on blood. These TCRs come from a woman between 35 and 50 years old in good health.

The chain recombines TRBV15 with TRBJ1-1; 7 bases match TRBD1. CDR3 length: 17 amino acids. Unmatched junction bases numbered 7, after V lost 0 bases and J lost 0 bases. Germline CDR1 and CDR2: LNHNV and YYDKDF (reference sequence). The CDR3 DNA follows: TGTGCCACCAGCAGAGAAGGGGGACAGTTAATGAACACTGAAGCTTTCTTT. This gives the protein CATSREGGQLMNTEAFF. The variable domain in full, completed from reference TRBV15 and TRBJ1-1, reads DAMVIQNPRYQVTQFGKPVTLSCSQTLNHNVMYWYQQKSSQAPKLLFHYYDKDFNNEADTPDNFQSRRPNTSFCFLDIRSPGLGDTAMYLCATSREGGQLMNTEAFFGQGTRLTVV.

V gene TRBV5-1 combines with J gene TRBJ2-7; tentative D call: TRBD2 (5 bases). CDR3 length equals 15 residues. The germline CDR1 and CDR2 sequences are SGHRS and YFSETQ. V was pared by 1 base and J by 5 bases, with 16 bases between. The CDR3 reads CASSLRGSDRDEQYF. The CDR3 DNA sequence: TGCGCCAGCAGCTTGCGGGGAAGTGATCGTGACGAGCAGTACTTC. Complete variable domain (other parts from reference TRBV5-1 and TRBJ2-7): KAGVTQTPRYLIKTRGQQVTLSCSPISGHRSVSWYQQTPGQGLQFLFEYFSETQRNKGNFPGRFSGRQFSNSRSEMNVSTLELGDSALYLCASSLRGSDRDEQYFGPGTRLTVT.

CDR3 nucleotide sequence: TGTGCCAGCAGCTACGGAGGCACTGAAGCTTTCTTT. This gives the protein CASSYGGTEAFF. This sequence joins TRBV7-9 and TRBJ1-1; no firm D call. Germline CDR1 and CDR2: SEHNR and FQNEAQ (reference sequence). CDR3 length: 12 residues. Trimming pared 4 bases from V and 4 bases from J, leaving 7 bases between. The variable domain in full, completed from reference TRBV7-9 and TRBJ1-1, reads DTGVSQNPRHKITKRGQNVTFRCDPISEHNRLYWYRQTLGQGPEFLTYFQNEAQLEKSRLLSDRFSAERPKGSFSTLEIQRTEQGDSAMYLCASSYGGTEAFFGQGTRLTVV.

To note about this clone: This sample includes further DNA sequences coding for the same CDR3. The gene calls are TRBV5-4 and TRBJ2-3; D is undetermined. The germline gives CDR1 SGHNT, CDR2 YYREEE (reference sequence). This CDR3 comprises 13 residues. V was trimmed by 0 bases and J by 3 bases, leaving 5 bases between them. The CDR3 sequence: CASSLVGTDTQYF. CDR3 sequence (DNA): TGTGCCAGCAGCTTGGTCGGGACAGATACGCAGTATTTT.

V is TRBV19 and J is TRBJ1-5; 9 bases line up with TRBD1. The CDR3 covers 13 residues. CDR1 and CDR2 (germline): LNHDA, SQIVND (reference sequence). The V gene end was trimmed by 10 bases and the J gene end by 4 bases; junction bases not matched to a gene: 5. The CDR3 protein is CATLGQGNQPQHF. DNA for the CDR3: TGTGCCACCTTGGGACAGGGAAATCAGCCCCAGCATTTT.

The chain is built from TRBV6-5 and TRBJ1-6; 8 bases align to TRBD1. This CDR3 has 15 amino acids. Looked up from germline, CDR1 is MNHEY and CDR2 is SVGAGI. V lost 4 bases, J lost 8 bases, and 7 bases stayed unmatched. CDR3 nucleotides: TGTGCCAGCAGTTCTTACAGGGGGAGGGATTCACCCCTCCACTTT. Its protein is CASSSYRGRDSPLHF.

The V and J genes are TRBV5-5 and TRBJ1-1; D call uncertain. The CDR3 contains 14 residues. Germline V gene sequence: CDR1 SGHKS, CDR2 YYEKEE (reference sequence). Trimming took 2 bases from V and 1 from J, leaving 9 bases between them. The CDR3 DNA reads TGTGCCAGCAGCTTAACTCAGCGGAACACTGAAGCTTTCTTT. Protein: CASSLTQRNTEAFF.

The sample holds one count of this clone. The chain combines TRBV5-1 with TRBJ2-1; 9 nucleotides match TRBD1. After removal of 3 bases from V and 2 bases from J, the junction contained 3 bases not matched to a gene. Germline lookup yields CDR1 SGHRS and CDR2 YFSETQ. The CDR3 length is 15 residues. The DNA for the CDR3 is TGCGCCAGCAGCTGGGGACAGGGTCCCTACAATGAGCAGTTCTTC. Protein sequence: CASSWGQGPYNEQFF.

The chain joins TRBV15 to TRBJ1-2; D possibly corresponds to TRBD1 (6 bases). The germline V gene has CDR1 LNHNV and CDR2 YYDKDF (reference sequence). The CDR3 length is 15 residues. Deletions cut 0 bases from V and 4 bases from J, with 12 bases between. The CDR3 region is CATSRDGGQSYGYTF. The CDR3 DNA sequence: TGTGCCACCAGCAGAGATGGAGGACAGAGCTATGGCTACACCTTC.

This chain uses TRBV5-1 with TRBJ1-3, with D perhaps TRBD1 (5 bases). The CDR3 is made up of 15 amino acids. The V gene's germline CDR1 is SGHRS and CDR2 YFSETQ. V lost 3 bases to trimming and J lost 0 bases, with 10 bases between them. DNA for the CDR3: TGCGCCAGCAGCTCATCAGGGCTCTCTGGAAACACCATATATTTT. It encodes CASSSSGLSGNTIYF.

V is TRBV9 and J is TRBJ2-3; no firm D call. Germline values: CDR1 SGDLS, CDR2 YYNGEE. Trimming stripped 3 bases from V and 3 bases from J, with 11 bases between. The CDR3 has 14 amino acids. The CDR3 reads CASSGTLATDTQYF. The DNA of the CDR3 is TGTGCCAGCAGCGGAACCCTCGCGACAGATACGCAGTATTTT.

The gene calls are TRBV5-1 and TRBJ2-1, with 9 bases fitting TRBD1. This CDR3 spans 14 amino acids. V trimming: 4 bases; J trimming: 3 bases; junction bases outside the gene matches: 2. Germline values: CDR1 SGHRS, CDR2 YFSETQ. As DNA, the CDR3 is TGCGCCAGCAGCACAGGGGGCCACTACAATGAGCAGTTCTTC. Translating it yields CASSTGGHYNEQFF.

J is TRBJ1-1 and V is TRBV19; D is ambiguous. The V gene's germline CDR1 is LNHDA and CDR2 SQIVND (reference sequence). The CDR3 runs to 12 residues. V lost 5 bases and J 5 bases, leaving 9 bases between the germline ends. The DNA of the CDR3 is TGTGCCAGTAGTCTCTGGAGTACTGAAGCTTTCTTT. Encoded protein: CASSLWSTEAFF.

V and J are TRBV11-2 and TRBJ1-1, with 9 bases matching TRBD1. The CDR3 is 14 amino acids. Germline V lookup: CDR1 SGHAT, CDR2 FQNNGV. Unmatched junction bases numbered 5, after V lost 5 bases and J lost 4 bases. CDR3 in DNA: TGTGCCAGCAGCCCGCGGGACAGGGTCACTGAAGCTTTCTTT. Protein: CASSPRDRVTEAFF.

V gene TRBV19 combines with J gene TRBJ1-2; D is unclear. CDR3 length equals 17 residues. V gave up 7 bases and J gave up 3 bases, with 24 bases separating them. CDR1 is LNHDA and CDR2 is SQIVND in the germline V gene (reference sequence). The CDR3 sequence is CASTIVPSGFAHYGYTF. CDR3 nucleotides: TGTGCCAGTACTATCGTCCCCTCGGGATTCGCTCACTATGGCTACACCTTC.

The V gene is TRBV15, the J gene TRBJ2-1; possibly TRBD2 for D (6 bases). The germline CDR1 and CDR2 sequences are LNHNV and YYDKDF (reference sequence). The V gene lost 4 bases and the J gene lost 0 bases, with 13 bases spanning the gap. The CDR3 totals 16 residues. This CDR3 reads CATSTGTFSSYNEQFF. The CDR3 bases are TGTGCCACCAGCACCGGGACTTTTAGCTCCTACAATGAGCAGTTCTTC. Drawing the rest from reference TRBV15 and TRBJ2-1, the complete variable domain is DAMVIQNPRYQVTQFGKPVTLSCSQTLNHNVMYWYQQKSSQAPKLLFHYYDKDFNNEADTPDNFQSRRPNTSFCFLDIRSPGLGDTAMYLCATSTGTFSSYNEQFFGPGTRLTVL.

The V gene is TRBV28, the J gene TRBJ1-1; D unclear. The V gene's germline CDR1 is MDHEN and CDR2 SYDVKM. CDR3 length: 15 amino acids. Trimming stripped 5 bases from V and 0 bases from J, with 13 bases between. CDR3 sequence reads: CASSPRPILNTEAFF. The DNA for the CDR3 is TGTGCCAGCAGTCCCAGACCGATCCTGAACACTGAAGCTTTCTTT. Combining the CDR3 with reference TRBV28 and TRBJ1-1 gives the whole variable domain DVKVTQSSRYLVKRTGEKVFLECVQDMDHENMFWYRQDPGLGLRLIYFSYDVKMKEKGDIPEGYSVSREKKERFSLILESASTNQTSMYLCASSPRPILNTEAFFGQGTRLTVV.

This chain connects TRBV13 to TRBJ2-5; 8 nucleotides align to TRBD2. Germline loops: CDR1 PRHDT, CDR2 FYEKMQ (reference sequence). The V and J ends lost 5 bases and 1 base, in that order; junction bases with no gene match: 9. This CDR3 has 16 amino acids. This CDR3 is CASSPVREGFQETQYF. In nucleotides, the CDR3 is TGTGCCAGCAGCCCGGTTCGGGAGGGATTCCAAGAGACCCAGTACTTC. Full variable domain (outside the CDR3, taken from reference TRBV13 and TRBJ2-5): AAGVIQSPRHLIKEKRETATLKCYPIPRHDTVYWYQQGPGQDPQFLISFYEKMQSDKGSIPDRFSAQQFSDYHSELNMSSLELGDSALYFCASSPVREGFQETQYFGPGTRLLVL.

This chain uses TRBV12-3 or TRBV12-4 with TRBJ1-6; no clear D. Deletions cut 5 bases from V and 5 bases from J, with 4 bases between. CDR3 length equals 12 residues. CDR3 sequence reads: CASSTNNSPLHF. The DNA for the CDR3 is TGTGCCAGCAGTACAAATAATTCACCCCTCCACTTT.

The CDR3 DNA reads as TGTGCCAGCAGCGTAGCTCGAGGGGCCACAGATACGCAGTATTTT. Its translation: CASSVARGATDTQYF. The J gene is TRBJ2-3, the V gene TRBV9, with D perhaps being TRBD1 or TRBD2 (5 bases each). V gave up 0 bases and J gave up 2 bases, with 10 bases separating them. The CDR3 loop spans 15 amino acids. In germline, CDR1 is SGDLS, CDR2 YYNGEE.

The CDR3 DNA reads as TGTGCCAGCAGTTACTCGAGAGAGACCCAGTACTTC. Amino acids: CASSYSRETQYF. V is TRBV6-2 or TRBV6-3 and J is TRBJ2-5; no firm D call. The germline gives CDR1 MNHEY, CDR2 SVGEGT. V lost 0 bases and J lost 4, with 3 bases in between. The CDR3 loop spans 12 amino acids.

V usage is TRBV18 and J usage is TRBJ2-7; D unresolved. This CDR3 is 14 amino acids long. Germline CDR1 is KGHSH and CDR2 is LQKENI. V was cut by 2 bases and J by 2 bases, with 10 bases left in between. The CDR3 DNA follows: TGTGCCAGCTCACCATCACATTGGCCCTACGAGCAGTACTTC. Its protein product is CASSPSHWPYEQYF.